This T cell receptor (beta chain) emerged from a study of PD-1 blockade in classical Hodgkin lymphoma. Stated time point: cycle 4 day 1 (C4D1), after more than 5 weeks of nivolumab. The patients all showed relapse after autologous stem cell transplantation, while their brentuximab vedotin exposure varied. TCRdb's table, derived via immunoSEQ multiplex PCR, lists solely in-frame clones and lacks some. This repertoire shows 50,000 or so clones, around 91% found once; its top ten account for roughly 13%. The CDR3 runs to 13 residues. With V trimmed by 5 bases and J by 6 bases, 4 bases remained unmatched. Germline loops: CDR1 MNHEY, CDR2 SMNVEV (reference sequence).

Sequenced here: peripheral blood mononuclear cells (PBMCs), sampled before the fourth cycle of nivolumab. The chain carries TRBV27 and TRBJ2-1, with TRBD2 matching over 7 bases. The TCR sequence derives from a human donor with classical Hodgkin lymphoma. The CDR3 loop reads CASSGSGTNEQFF. CDR3 DNA sequence: TGTGCCAGCAGTGGAAGCGGGACCAATGAGCAGTTCTTC.